Listed below are T cell receptor beta chains from one sample, sequenced in a study of blood T cell repertoires in COVID-19. The repertoire was sequenced with immunoSEQ multiplex PCR; TCRdb's copy has only in-frame clones and lacks some. This sample has 160,000 or so clones; around 80% occur once, and the top ten carry more than 7.5%. Sequencing used peripheral blood. Receptors originate from a woman between 70 and 85 years old with acute or convalescent COVID-19. Each CDR3 is given with its conserved first and last residue. A D gene is named only where the DNA matches it firmly. Some rows mark clone size as missing; the rest say once, few, many or name a class of expanded clone.

TRBV10-2	TRBJ1-5	-	-	CASSDRTAYQPQHF	TGCGCCAGCAGTGACAGGACAGCGTATCAGCCCCAGCATTTT
TRBV2	TRBJ2-6	once	TRBD1	CASRLTGGSGANVLTF	TGTGCCAGCAGGCTCACAGGGGGCTCTGGGGCCAACGTCCTGACTTTC
TRBV4-1	TRBJ2-5	-	TRBD1	CASSRQGQETQYF	TGCGCCAGCAGCAGACAGGGGCAAGAGACCCAGTACTTC
TRBV28	TRBJ1-1	-	TRBD1	CASALNRGEFQAFF	TGTGCCAGCGCCCTAAACAGGGGCGAGTTCCAAGCTTTCTTT
TRBV7-7	TRBJ2-7	-	-	CASSPGLSDPSYEQYF	TGTGCCAGCAGCCCGGGACTTTCCGACCCCTCCTACGAGCAGTACTTC
TRBV5-4	TRBJ2-7	-	-	CASSGDRYEQYF	TGTGCCAGCAGCGGCGACAGATACGAGCAGTACTTC
TRBV28	TRBJ2-4	-	TRBD1	CASSLTTGQAKNIQYF	TGTGCCAGCAGTTTGACGACAGGGCAGGCCAAAAACATTCAGTACTTC
TRBV12-3/TRBV12-4	TRBJ1-5	-	TRBD1	CASGTGGNQPQHF	TGTGCCAGCGGAACAGGGGGCAATCAGCCCCAGCATTTT
TRBV18	TRBJ1-3	few	-	CASSPTGRRNTIYF	TGTGCCAGCTCACCAACAGGGAGAAGAAACACCATATATTTT
TRBV4-2	TRBJ1-1	-	TRBD1	CASSPPTGFGAFF	TGTGCCAGCAGCCCACCGACAGGGTTTGGAGCTTTCTTT
TRBV5-4	TRBJ2-5	-	TRBD2	CASSLRRGGAKETQYF	TGTGCCAGCAGCTTGAGGCGCGGGGGGGCAAAAGAGACCCAGTACTTC
TRBV30	TRBJ2-7	-	-	CAWSDSYEQYF	TGTGCCTGGAGCGACAGCTACGAGCAGTACTTC
TRBV19	TRBJ1-4	-	-	CASSPQGATNEKLFF	TGTGCCAGTAGTCCACAGGGTGCAACTAATGAAAAACTGTTTTTT
TRBV18	TRBJ2-1	-	TRBD2	CASSPRTSGSSSYNEQFF	TGTGCCAGCTCACCAAGGACTAGCGGGAGTAGCTCCTACAATGAGCAGTTCTTC
TRBV5-4	TRBJ2-4	-	-	CASSQGQNIQYF	TGTGCCAGCAGCCAGGGGCAAAACATTCAGTACTTC
TRBV7-2	TRBJ2-3	-	TRBD2	CASSSGLAGMEQYF	TGTGCCAGCAGCTCGGGACTAGCGGGAATGGAGCAGTATTTT
TRBV28	TRBJ2-7	once	-	CASRRGAYEQYF	TGTGCCAGCAGGCGGGGAGCCTACGAGCAGTACTTC
TRBV19	TRBJ2-3	-	TRBD2	CASSMSSGMGDTQYF	TGTGCCAGTAGTATGTCTAGCGGGATGGGAGATACGCAGTATTTT
TRBV2	TRBJ2-3	-	TRBD2	CASRLAGGLSGTDTQYF	TGTGCCAGCAGACTAGCGGGGGGTCTGAGTGGCACAGATACGCAGTATTTT
TRBV10-3	TRBJ1-3	few	-	CAISGDGPGAGNTIYF	TGTGCCATCAGTGGCGACGGCCCGGGGGCTGGAAACACCATATATTTT
TRBV6-1	TRBJ2-7	-	TRBD2	CASSEIGTSNYYEQYF	TGTGCCAGCAGTGAAATCGGGACTAGCAACTACTACGAGCAGTACTTC
TRBV5-4	TRBJ2-3	-	TRBD2	CASSRTTSASTDTQYF	TGTGCCAGCAGCCGAACAACTAGCGCTAGCACAGATACGCAGTATTTT
TRBV10-3	TRBJ1-6	once	TRBD1	CAISAQGAGNSPLHF	TGTGCCATCAGCGCACAGGGGGCGGGGAATTCACCCCTCCACTTT
TRBV2	TRBJ2-3	-	TRBD2	CASSHRTSGIDTQYF	TGTGCCAGCAGCCATAGGACTAGCGGCATTGATACGCAGTATTTT
TRBV7-3	TRBJ2-5	-	TRBD2	CASSLIGASGVQETQYF	TGTGCCAGCAGCTTAATAGGAGCTAGCGGGGTACAAGAGACCCAGTACTTC
TRBV23-1	TRBJ2-7	few	TRBD2	CASSQAQTSGSYEQYF	TGCGCCAGCAGTCAGGCACAGACTAGCGGATCCTACGAGCAGTACTTC
TRBV12-3/TRBV12-4	TRBJ1-4	-	TRBD1	CASQGDNLKLFF	TGTGCCAGCCAGGGGGACAACTTGAAACTGTTTTTT